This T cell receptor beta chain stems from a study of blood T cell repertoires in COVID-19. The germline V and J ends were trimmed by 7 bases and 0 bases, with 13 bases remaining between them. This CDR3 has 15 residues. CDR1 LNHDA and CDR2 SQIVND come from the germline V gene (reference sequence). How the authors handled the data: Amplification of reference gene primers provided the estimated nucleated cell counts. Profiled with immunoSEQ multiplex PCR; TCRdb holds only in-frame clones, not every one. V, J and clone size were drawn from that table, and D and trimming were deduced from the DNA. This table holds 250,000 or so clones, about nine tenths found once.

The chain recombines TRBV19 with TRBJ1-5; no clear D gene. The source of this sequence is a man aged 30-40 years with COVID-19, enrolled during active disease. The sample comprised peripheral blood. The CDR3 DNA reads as TGTGCCAGTATAGCGGTGAAGGGTAGCAATCAGCCCCAGCATTTT. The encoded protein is CASIAVKGSNQPQHF.